This TCR beta chain is drawn from a study of vaccination and CD4 T cells after COVID-19. Trimming cost V 0 bases and J 6 bases, with 12 bases left between them. The CDR3 extends over 14 amino acids. Germline V CDR1 and CDR2: SGHRS, YFSETQ. TCRdb re-analysed the PCR reads in MiXCR, keeping a single row per CDR3 protein. The sample shows around 20,000 distinct CDR3 sequences, 55% to 80% of them seen only once. The sequenced sample was CD4+ T cells from blood, obtained after SARS-CoV-2 vaccination. The chain carries TRBV5-1 and TRBJ1-2; D unresolved. The clonotype originates from a human donor who had recovered from COVID-19. CDR3 in DNA: TGCGCCAGCAGCTTGGCGGCCAGTATAGATGGCTACACCTTC. Its translation: CASSLAASIDGYTF.